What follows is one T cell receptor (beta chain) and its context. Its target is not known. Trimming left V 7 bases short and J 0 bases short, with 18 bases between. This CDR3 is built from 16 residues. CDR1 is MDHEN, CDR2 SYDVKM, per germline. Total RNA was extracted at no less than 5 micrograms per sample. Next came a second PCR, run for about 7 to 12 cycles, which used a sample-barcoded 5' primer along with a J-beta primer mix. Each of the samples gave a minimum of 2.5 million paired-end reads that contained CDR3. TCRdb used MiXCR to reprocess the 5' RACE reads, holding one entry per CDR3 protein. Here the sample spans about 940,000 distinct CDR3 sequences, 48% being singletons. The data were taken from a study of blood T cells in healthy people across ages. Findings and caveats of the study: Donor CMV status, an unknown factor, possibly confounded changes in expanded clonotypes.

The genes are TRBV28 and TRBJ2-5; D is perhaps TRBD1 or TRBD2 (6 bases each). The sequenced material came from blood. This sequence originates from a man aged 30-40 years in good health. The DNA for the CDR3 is TGTGCCAGCACCAGAGGGGGGACTGGTAACCAAGAGACCCAGTACTTC. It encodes CASTRGGTGNQETQYF.